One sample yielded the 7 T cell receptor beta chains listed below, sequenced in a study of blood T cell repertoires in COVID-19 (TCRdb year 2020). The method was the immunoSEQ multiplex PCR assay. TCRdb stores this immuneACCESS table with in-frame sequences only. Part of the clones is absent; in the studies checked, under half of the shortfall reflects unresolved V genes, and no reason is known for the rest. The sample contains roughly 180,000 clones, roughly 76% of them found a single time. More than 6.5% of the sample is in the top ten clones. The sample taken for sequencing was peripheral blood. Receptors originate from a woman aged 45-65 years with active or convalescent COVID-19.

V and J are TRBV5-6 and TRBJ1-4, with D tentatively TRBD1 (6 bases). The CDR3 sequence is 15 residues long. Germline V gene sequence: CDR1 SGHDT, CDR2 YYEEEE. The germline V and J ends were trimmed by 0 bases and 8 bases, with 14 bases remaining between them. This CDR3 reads CASSLGTVRGEKLFF. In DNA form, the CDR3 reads TGTGCCAGCAGCTTGGGGACAGTGCGGGGGGAAAAACTGTTTTTT.

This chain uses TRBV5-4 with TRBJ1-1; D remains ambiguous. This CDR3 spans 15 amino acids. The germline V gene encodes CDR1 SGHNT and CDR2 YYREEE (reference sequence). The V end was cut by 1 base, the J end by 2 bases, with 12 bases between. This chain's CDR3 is CASSLPGPANTEAFF. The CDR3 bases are TGTGCCAGCAGCTTGCCGGGTCCTGCTAACACTGAAGCTTTCTTT.

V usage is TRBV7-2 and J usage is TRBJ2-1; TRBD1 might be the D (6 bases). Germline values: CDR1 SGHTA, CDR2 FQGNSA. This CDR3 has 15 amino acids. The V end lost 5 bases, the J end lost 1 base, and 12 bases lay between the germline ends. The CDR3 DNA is TGTGCCAGCAGCACGATCAGGGGTTCCTACAATGAGCAGTTCTTC. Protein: CASSTIRGSYNEQFF.

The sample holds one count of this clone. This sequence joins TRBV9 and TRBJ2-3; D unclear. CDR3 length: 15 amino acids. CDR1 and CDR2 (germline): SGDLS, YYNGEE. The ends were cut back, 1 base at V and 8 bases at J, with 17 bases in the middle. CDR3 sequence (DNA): TGTGCCAGCAGCGTATCGCGGCTAGTCGGTGCTACGCAGTATTTT. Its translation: CASSVSRLVGATQYF.

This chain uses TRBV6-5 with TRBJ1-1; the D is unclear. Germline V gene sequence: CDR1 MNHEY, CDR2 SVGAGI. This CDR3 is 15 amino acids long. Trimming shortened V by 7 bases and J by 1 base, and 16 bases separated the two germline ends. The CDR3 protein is CASTTLGPGNTEAFF. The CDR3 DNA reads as TGTGCCAGCACTACACTGGGTCCGGGGAACACTGAAGCTTTCTTT.

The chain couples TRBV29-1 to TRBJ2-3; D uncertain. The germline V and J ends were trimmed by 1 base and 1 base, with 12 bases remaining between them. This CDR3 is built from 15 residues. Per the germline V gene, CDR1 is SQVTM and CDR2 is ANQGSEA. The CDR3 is CSVEASNSRTDTQYF. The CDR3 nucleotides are TGCAGCGTTGAAGCATCCAACTCACGCACAGATACGCAGTATTTT.

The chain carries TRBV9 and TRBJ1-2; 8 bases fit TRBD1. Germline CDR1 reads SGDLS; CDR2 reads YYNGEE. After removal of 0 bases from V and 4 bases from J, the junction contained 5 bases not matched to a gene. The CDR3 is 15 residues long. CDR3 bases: TGTGCCAGCAGCGTAGCACAGGGGGGTGCCTATGGCTACACCTTC. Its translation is CASSVAQGGAYGYTF.